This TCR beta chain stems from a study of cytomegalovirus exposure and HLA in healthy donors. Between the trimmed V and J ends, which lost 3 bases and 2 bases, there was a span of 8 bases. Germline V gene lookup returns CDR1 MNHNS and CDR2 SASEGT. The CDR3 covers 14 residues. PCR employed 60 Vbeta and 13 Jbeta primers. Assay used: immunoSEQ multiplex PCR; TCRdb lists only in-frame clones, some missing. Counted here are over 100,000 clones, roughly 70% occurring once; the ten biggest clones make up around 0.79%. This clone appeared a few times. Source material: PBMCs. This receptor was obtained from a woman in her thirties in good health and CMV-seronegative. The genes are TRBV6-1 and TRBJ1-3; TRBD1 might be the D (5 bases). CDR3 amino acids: CASSEGGAGNTIYF. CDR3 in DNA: TGTGCCAGCAGTGAGGGGGGGGCTGGAAACACCATATATTTT.